This is a list of T cell receptor beta chains from one sample in a study of T cells in Graves' hyperthyroidism and ophthalmopathy. TCRdb re-derived calls from the multiplex PCR reads in MiXCR, one entry per CDR3 protein. The sample lists approximately 360,000 distinct CDR3 sequences, 15% to 17% occurring once. The sample comprised blood. These receptor sequences come from a woman younger than 35 with Graves' hyperthyroidism that later progressed to Graves' ophthalmopathy. Each CDR3 is given with its conserved first and last residue. D genes are given only for firm matches. Expanded clones get a size class; other rows say once, few or many, or leave the size out.

>TRBD1|TRBV28|-|TRBJ2-7
TGTGCCACTCGGACAGGGGAGGGCTACGAGCAGTACTTC
CATRTGEGYEQYF
>TRBD2|TRBV27|many|TRBJ2-3
TGTGCCAGCACGGGAGGGCCCGATACGCAGTATTTT
CASTGGPDTQYF
>-|TRBV13|many|TRBJ2-1
TGTGCCAGCAGCTTAGCCTGGACTCAGGACAATGAGCAGTTCTTC
CASSLAWTQDNEQFF
>-|TRBV12-3/TRBV12-4|few|TRBJ2-7
TGTGCCAGCAGCATACTACCTTGGACAGCCGAGCAGTACTTC
CASSILPWTAEQYF
>TRBD1|TRBV20-1|-|TRBJ2-1
TGCAGTGCTAGACCCCCGGACAGGGATCCACTGGCTGAGCAGTTCTTC
CSARPPDRDPLAEQFF
>-|TRBV15|-|TRBJ2-5
TGTGCCACCAGCAGAGAGAGGGAACAGGAGACCCAGTACTTC
CATSREREQETQYF
>-|TRBV9|many|TRBJ2-5
TGTGCCAGCAGCGTAGGGGGAAGGGAGACCCAGTACTTC
CASSVGGRETQYF
>-|TRBV7-8|-|TRBJ2-7
TGTGCCAGCAGCTTATATTCGCTACCCTACGAGCAGTACTTC
CASSLYSLPYEQYF
>-|TRBV20-1|few|TRBJ2-7
TGCAGTGTTGACTCCCATTCCTACAAGCAGTACTTC
CSVDSHSYKQYF
>TRBD2|TRBV19|-|TRBJ2-3
TGTGCCAGTAACCTGGGGCTAGCGGGGGGAGGTACGCAGTATTTT
CASNLGLAGGGTQYF
>-|TRBV7-9|many|TRBJ2-4
TGTGCCAGCAGCATCCATAGCGGAGATTCCAAAAACATTCAGTACTTC
CASSIHSGDSKNIQYF
>-|TRBV10-3|few|TRBJ2-5
TGTGCCATCAGTGGCTGGCAGGGGCAAGAGACCCAGTACTTC
CAISGWQGQETQYF
>-|TRBV28|many|TRBJ2-5
TGTGCCAGCAGTTTATCCCTCCACCAAGACACTCGCGAGACCCAGTACTTC
CASSLSLHQDTRETQYF
>TRBD1|TRBV7-8|many|TRBJ2-5
TGTGCCAGCGTTTCACAGGGGCGTCAAGAGACCCAGTACTTC
CASVSQGRQETQYF
>TRBD1|TRBV28|few|TRBJ1-5
TGTGCCAGCAAATCTAGGTACAGGGGGGGACAGCCCCAGCATTTT
CASKSRYRGGQPQHF
>TRBD2|TRBV28|many|TRBJ2-5
TGTGCCAGCAGTTCCCGGGGGGGGGACCAAGAGACCCAGTACTTC
CASSSRGGDQETQYF
>-|TRBV27|many|TRBJ1-1
TGTGCCAGCAGTTTAACAGGGTTCACTGAAGCTTTCTTT
CASSLTGFTEAFF
>-|TRBV5-5|many|TRBJ2-1
TGTGCCAGCAGCTGGGGGTACAATGAGCAGTTCTTC
CASSWGYNEQFF
>TRBD1|TRBV7-8|many|TRBJ2-7
TGTGCCAGCAGCTTAGGGCGGACAGGGGCCTACGAGCAGTACTTC
CASSLGRTGAYEQYF
>-|TRBV15|-|TRBJ2-7
TGTGCCACCAGCACCCATGAGACGTACGAGCAGTACTTC
CATSTHETYEQYF
>-|TRBV12-3/TRBV12-4|many|TRBJ2-5
TGTGCCAGCAGTACATGGGCCGTGGAAGAGACCCAGTACTTC
CASSTWAVEETQYF
>TRBD2|TRBV13|many|TRBJ2-1
TGTGCCAGCAGCCAGGTAGCGGGAGGGCCCAATGAGCAGTTCTTC
CASSQVAGGPNEQFF
>TRBD1|TRBV3-1|-|TRBJ1-1
TGTGCCAGCAGCCAAGCAGGAGGGGGCCTACCTGCTTTCTTT
CASSQAGGGLPAFF
>TRBD2|TRBV5-1|-|TRBJ2-2
TGCGCCAGCAGCACGTCCGGGACTAGCGGCGGGGAGCTGTTTTTT
CASSTSGTSGGELFF
>-|TRBV5-1|-|TRBJ2-1
TGCGCCAGCAGCCTCCAGGCGGGTTCCTACAATGAGCAGTTCTTC
CASSLQAGSYNEQFF
>TRBD1|TRBV5-1|few|TRBJ2-7
TGCGCCAGCAGCTTGGGGACAGGGGGGATCTACGAGCAGTACTTC
CASSLGTGGIYEQYF
>-|TRBV18|many|TRBJ2-3
TGTGCCAGCTCACCACCGATGAGCACAGATACGCAGTATTTT
CASSPPMSTDTQYF
>-|TRBV28|many|TRBJ2-7
TGTGCCAGCAGTTCCACCCGGCGCCCTCTACACGAGCAGTACTTC
CASSSTRRPLHEQYF
>TRBD1|TRBV6-5|-|TRBJ1-2
TGTGCCAGCAGTTACGGACAGGGATTTGATGGCTACACCTTC
CASSYGQGFDGYTF
>TRBD1|TRBV2|few|TRBJ1-6
TGTGCCGGTACAGGGGGCGCGGGTAATTCACCCCTCCACTTT
CAGTGGAGNSPLHF
>-|TRBV5-1|-|TRBJ2-1
TGCGCCAGCAGCTTGGTTATAGGACTGGACCCCTACAATGAGCAGTTCTTC
CASSLVIGLDPYNEQFF
>TRBD1|TRBV20-1|many|TRBJ1-2
TGCAGTGCCGATGGACAGGGAGCTAACTATGGCTACACCTTC
CSADGQGANYGYTF
>-|TRBV20-1|few|TRBJ1-6
TGCAGTGCTAGTTCTGGCAGGGCCAGCTCCTATAATTCACCCCTCCACTTT
CSASSGRASSYNSPLHF
>-|TRBV28|many|TRBJ2-7
TGTGCCAGCGCAATCGGGGACGAGCAGTACTTC
CASAIGDEQYF
>TRBD1|TRBV29-1|many|TRBJ1-1
TGCAGCGTTAGGGGGGCTACAGGGGGCACTGAAGCTTTCTTT
CSVRGATGGTEAFF
>-|TRBV18|many|TRBJ1-1
TGTGCCAGCTCACTTCGGGACGGCAACACTGAAGCTTTCTTT
CASSLRDGNTEAFF
>-|TRBV2|-|TRBJ2-2
TGTGCCAGCAGCGGAGAACTAACCGGGGAGCTGTTTTTT
CASSGELTGELFF
>-|TRBV7-2|many|TRBJ2-1
TGTGCCAGCAGCTTAAGGCAGTTCTACAATGAGCAGTTCTTC
CASSLRQFYNEQFF
>-|TRBV4-2|few|TRBJ2-7
TGTGCCAGCAGCCTTGGAGCCATGGCGGAAACCTACGAGCAGTACTTC
CASSLGAMAETYEQYF
>-|TRBV3-1|-|TRBJ1-1
TGTGCCAGCAGCCAGCCGGGACCGCAGAACACTGAAGCTTTCTTT
CASSQPGPQNTEAFF
>TRBD2|TRBV7-8|many|TRBJ2-1
TGTGCCAGCAGCTCCCCCTCGGGGGGAGACCCATACAATGAGCAGTTCTTC
CASSSPSGGDPYNEQFF